The TCR beta chain under discussion was sequenced for a study of T cell changes during pregnancy in multiple sclerosis. This clone was seen just once. Germline CDR1 SGHVS, CDR2 FQNEAQ. V gave up 11 bases and J gave up 5 bases; unmatched junction bases: 8. CDR3 length equals 14 residues. Sequencing used immunoSEQ multiplex PCR; TCRdb keeps in-frame clones, though not all of them. The top ten hold 1.5% of the sample, which has roughly 88,000 clones, 92% seen once. The material was peripheral blood, obtained in the first trimester of pregnancy. The rearrangement joins TRBV7-8 to TRBJ2-2, with 10 positions matching TRBD2. The source is a female donor with multiple sclerosis, enrolled in a pregnancy study. CDR3 sequence: CASRGTSVTGELFF. The CDR3 DNA is TGTGCCTCCCGCGGGACTAGCGTTACCGGGGAGCTGTTTTTT.